What follows describes a single T cell receptor (beta chain). As yet, its antigen is unknown. The sample is drawn from a study of cytomegalovirus exposure and HLA in healthy donors. Vbeta (60) and Jbeta (13) primers were used in the PCR. The data were produced by immunoSEQ multiplex PCR, yet TCRdb's version contains in-frame clones alone and is incomplete. The sample gives 77,000 or so clones, approximately 71% of which show up once; 7% to 9% is in the top ten. This CDR3 comprises 14 residues. The V gene's germline CDR1 is SGHRS and CDR2 YFSETQ. Trimming removed 1 base from V and 5 bases from J; junction bases left unmatched: 5. Study-wide results and caveats: A later analysis linked 15,000 to 20,000 TCR beta sequences to HLA alleles at 0.05 false discovery rate. About 87% or about 30% of the time was how often most TCR beta V segments were productive, according to an earlier analysis.

Donors consisted of healthy bone marrow donors. The sequenced sample was PBMCs. The gene calls are TRBV5-1 and TRBJ2-7, with TRBD2 matching 8 bases. This receptor was taken from a woman aged 40 to 50 in good health and CMV-seronegative. CDR3 nucleotides: TGCGCCAGCAGCTTGCCGGGAGGGTCCAACGAGCAGTACTTC. Translating gives CASSLPGGSNEQYF.